One and the same sample provided the 21 T cell receptor beta chains below, sequenced in a study of beta chain features in type 1 diabetes (dated by TCRdb to 2017 to 2018). Receptors were amplified or captured by the immunoSEQ multiplex PCR assay. The entire amount of isolated RNA was reverse transcribed using the High Capacity cDNA Reverse Transcription Kit, so the sequenced TCRB transcripts were expressed ones. Sourced from immuneACCESS, this table was stored by TCRdb with only in-frame sequences that have V and J called. A share of the clones is absent; for the studies checked, an unresolved V gene accounts for under half, and the remainder has no known explanation. For this sample the table gives about 230,000 clones, of which about 9.3% were detected only once. The ten largest clonotypes hold less than 0.035% of the sample. The sample comprised naive CD4+ T cells from blood. The sample's cell subset or site, from its label and the paper: true naive CD4+ T cells. The source of these receptors is a woman under 30 in good health.

This chain joins TRBV6-6 and TRBJ1-4; 8 bases match TRBD1. Germline loops: CDR1 MNHNY, CDR2 SVGAGI (reference sequence). With 5 bases clipped from V and 10 bases from J, the junction kept 6 bases outside the gene matches. The CDR3 covers 13 residues. The chain's CDR3 is CASSAGGFGKLFF. Here the CDR3 DNA reads TGTGCCAGCAGTGCAGGGGGCTTTGGAAAACTGTTTTTT.

The rearrangement links TRBV7-2 to TRBJ1-5, with TRBD1 as a possible D gene (5 bases). With 5 bases removed from V and 0 bases from J, the gap between germline ends came to 8 bases. The CDR3 is 14 amino acids. The germline V gene encodes CDR1 SGHTA and CDR2 FQGNSA. CDR3 nucleotides: TGTGCCAGCAGCCCTGGACATAGCAATCAGCCCCAGCATTTT. Its protein is CASSPGHSNQPQHF.

The CDR3 loop reads CASSRSWDSETEAFF. The CDR3 region has the DNA TGCGCCAGCAGCCGTAGTTGGGACAGTGAGACTGAAGCTTTCTTT. The chain joins TRBV5-1 to TRBJ1-1; 7 bases are shared with TRBD1. The V gene's germline CDR1 is SGHRS and CDR2 YFSETQ. The CDR3 extends over 15 amino acids. V gave up 4 bases and J gave up 5 bases; unmatched junction bases: 11.

This clone occurred a few times. The chain links TRBV5-4 to TRBJ2-7; 8 nucleotides agree with TRBD2. The germline CDR1 and CDR2 sequences are SGHNT and YYREEE (reference sequence). After removal of 3 bases from V and 0 bases from J, the junction contained 8 bases not matched to a gene. This CDR3 contains 16 residues. In nucleotides, the CDR3 is TGTGCCAGCAGCTCCGGACTAGCCGACAACTCCTACGAGCAGTACTTC. Translated: CASSSGLADNSYEQYF.

This chain joins TRBV6-6 and TRBJ2-5; D is possibly TRBD2 (6 bases). The ends were cut back, 2 bases at V and 1 base at J, with 8 bases in the middle. The germline gives CDR1 MNHNY, CDR2 SVGAGI (reference sequence). The CDR3 extends over 14 amino acids. CDR3 in DNA: TGTGCCAGCAGTTACCGCGGGGTCCAAGAGACCCAGTACTTC. Translating gives CASSYRGVQETQYF.

This clone was counted many times. The rearrangement links TRBV4-2 to TRBJ2-5; TRBD2 agrees at 12 bases. V shed 1 base and J 4 bases; nucleotides not matched to a gene: 10. This CDR3 region has 18 residues. Per the germline V gene, CDR1 is LGHNA and CDR2 is YNFKEQ. In nucleotides, the CDR3 is TGTGCCAGCAGCCAAGGCGGTGGACTAGCGGGGAGGGGAGAGACCCAGTACTTC. Translation gives CASSQGGGLAGRGETQYF.

The rearrangement joins TRBV4-2 to TRBJ1-5, with D uncertain. The CDR3 spans 13 residues. The ends were cut back, 0 bases at V and 6 bases at J, with 6 bases in the middle. CDR1 and CDR2 from the germline V gene are LGHNA and YNFKEQ. The CDR3 region is CASSQESFQPQHF. For the CDR3, the DNA is TGTGCCAGCAGCCAAGAGAGCTTTCAGCCCCAGCATTTT.

In this sample, this clone turned up a few times. J is TRBJ1-5 and V is TRBV6-1, with D maybe TRBD1 (5 bases). V lost 3 bases to trimming and J lost 7 bases, with 10 bases between them. The germline CDR1 and CDR2 sequences are MNHNS and SASEGT. There are 13 residues in the CDR3. This CDR3 reads CASSDGAGQPQHF. The CDR3 DNA reads as TGTGCCAGCAGTGATGGGGCTGGCCAGCCCCAGCATTTT.

About this clone: This specimen includes other DNA sequences encoding the same CDR3. The chain links TRBV5-4 to TRBJ2-5; D perhaps matches TRBD2 (6 bases). This CDR3 has 13 residues. V was pared by 3 bases and J by 2 bases, with 8 bases between. Per the germline V gene, CDR1 is SGHNT and CDR2 is YYREEE (reference sequence). This chain's CDR3 is CASSSGLQETQYF. As DNA, the CDR3 is TGTGCCAGCAGCTCGGGACTTCAAGAGACCCAGTACTTC.

This clone was seen only a few times. This chain connects TRBV2 to TRBJ2-3, with 8 bases matching TRBD2. J was trimmed by 6 bases and V by 1 base; bases with no gene match: 6. The CDR3 has 15 residues. Looked up from germline, CDR1 is SNHLY and CDR2 is FYNNEI. In DNA, the CDR3 is TGTGCCAGCAGTGAAGAGCGAGCGGGAGTGGATACGCAGTATTTT. Protein: CASSEERAGVDTQYF.

The rearrangement joins TRBV6-5 to TRBJ2-1, with 8 bases matching TRBD1. Germline trimming cut 2 bases from V and 15 bases from J; bases unmatched to any gene: 12. This CDR3 is built from 14 residues. Germline V gene lookup returns CDR1 MNHEY and CDR2 SVGAGI. CDR3 nucleotides: TGTGCCAGCAGTTACACAACAGGGGGTGGGAGGACGTTCTTC. This encodes CASSYTTGGGRTFF.

V is TRBV19 and J is TRBJ2-7; 7 bases align to TRBD2. Germline lookup yields CDR1 LNHDA and CDR2 SQIVND (reference sequence). V gave up 2 bases and J gave up 1 base; unmatched junction bases: 2. This CDR3 has 14 amino acids. CDR3 protein: CASSILAESYEQYF. CDR3 in DNA: TGTGCCAGTAGTATACTAGCGGAGTCCTACGAGCAGTACTTC.

This clone was observed a few times. This chain links TRBV19 with TRBJ2-2, with 8 bases fitting TRBD1. CDR3 size: 15 residues. V dropped 8 bases and J dropped 4; count of bases not matched to a gene: 9. Germline lookup yields CDR1 LNHDA and CDR2 SQIVND (reference sequence). The CDR3 reads CASWKDRGSTGELFF. Written as DNA, the CDR3 is TGTGCCAGTTGGAAAGACAGGGGAAGCACCGGGGAGCTGTTTTTT.

The chain carries TRBV28 and TRBJ1-5; D unresolved. Trimming stripped 5 bases from V and 2 bases from J, with 10 bases between. This CDR3 contains 14 residues. The germline V gene has CDR1 MDHEN and CDR2 SYDVKM. The CDR3 region is CASSLLDGNQPQHF. The CDR3 DNA sequence: TGTGCCAGCAGTCTCCTAGACGGCAATCAGCCCCAGCATTTT.

The V gene is TRBV5-4, the J gene TRBJ2-7; maybe TRBD2 (5 bases). CDR1 and CDR2 from the germline V gene are SGHNT and YYREEE (reference sequence). The V end lost 4 bases, the J end lost 5 bases, and 19 bases lay between the germline ends. The CDR3 is 15 residues long. CDR3 nucleotide sequence: TGTGCCAGCAGCACCCCGGGATCCCAGGTCCACGAGCAGTACTTC. Its translation: CASSTPGSQVHEQYF.

This rearrangement joins TRBV6-5 to TRBJ1-2, with D possibly matching TRBD1 (5 bases). Germline loops: CDR1 MNHEY, CDR2 SVGAGI. This CDR3 is built from 13 residues. The V gene lost 6 bases and the J gene lost 7 bases, with 15 bases spanning the gap. CDR3 sequence (DNA): TGTGCCAGCAGGACGGCCCCCGGGGGTGGCTACACCTTC. It is translated as CASRTAPGGGYTF.

This clone was observed at least ten times. The gene calls are TRBV4-2 and TRBJ2-1; D is perhaps TRBD1 (6 bases). The CDR3 loop spans 14 amino acids. The V end lost 1 base, the J end lost 9 bases, and 13 bases lay between the germline ends. Germline CDR1 LGHNA, CDR2 YNFKEQ. The CDR3 coding sequence is TGTGCCAGCAGCCAAGTTGCTAGCAGGGGTGAGCAGTTCTTC. Protein: CASSQVASRGEQFF.

A few counts support this clone. The chain links TRBV5-1 to TRBJ1-1, with TRBD1 matching 12 bases. This CDR3 contains 15 residues. With 4 bases clipped from V and 4 bases from J, the junction kept 5 bases outside the gene matches. The germline V gene encodes CDR1 SGHRS and CDR2 YFSETQ. The CDR3 protein is CASSPGQGAITEAFF. The CDR3 region has the DNA TGCGCCAGCAGCCCGGGACAGGGGGCGATCACTGAAGCTTTCTTT.

The chain is built from TRBV2 and TRBJ1-2; D is perhaps TRBD1 (5 bases). Germline loops: CDR1 SNHLY, CDR2 FYNNEI. Trimming took off 6 bases at V and 5 bases at J, with 13 bases between the two ends. The CDR3 consists of 13 residues. CDR3 in amino acids: CASRPAGGYGYTF. The CDR3 bases are TGTGCCAGCAGGCCAGCGGGGGGTTATGGCTACACCTTC.

V gene TRBV2 combines with J gene TRBJ2-7; TRBD1 agrees at 12 bases. This CDR3 is 17 amino acids long. Germline V gene sequence: CDR1 SNHLY, CDR2 FYNNEI. V dropped 6 bases and J dropped 7; count of bases not matched to a gene: 16. The CDR3 loop reads CASSLRSGGQGAGEQYF. The CDR3, as DNA: TGTGCCAGCAGCCTCCGATCGGGGGGACAGGGGGCGGGAGAGCAGTACTTC.

The chain combines TRBV27 with TRBJ2-7; D unresolved. Germline V gene lookup returns CDR1 MNHEY and CDR2 SMNVEV (reference sequence). The CDR3 is 13 amino acids. V lost 4 bases and J 10 bases, leaving 17 bases between the germline ends. Here the CDR3 reads CASSSPSGRVQYF. DNA of the CDR3: TGTGCCAGCAGTTCCCCCTCGGGTCGAGTACAGTACTTC.